This T cell receptor beta chain was found in a study of cytomegalovirus exposure and HLA in healthy donors (dated by TCRdb to about 2017). Regarding the complete study: An earlier analysis of 550 to 700 of the donors reported 250 to 300 Gb of sequence data and 117 million unique TCR beta sequences from around 200 million T cells. The genetic ancestry cluster associated with self-reported Caucasian donors included 80% to 90% of the approximately 400 genotyped donors. In an earlier analysis of 587 of the donors, high-throughput TCR beta sequencing was used to judge whether each TCR beta V gene segment behaved as functional or pseudogenic. Both class I and class II loci were covered by HLA typing, at four-digit resolution. An early release covering 550 to 650 HLA-typed donors comprised roughly 300 gigabases of sequencing data and tens of millions of unique TCR sequences. Roughly 5 DR-DQ haplotypes were handled as single units for association and clustering, since linkage in the cohort was strong. In the later analysis, no new phenotypic data were used to find candidate immune exposures; instead, reliance was placed on TCR beta sequences and their occurrence across donors. The number of donors typed differed by locus, with about 629-630 for A, B, C, DRB1 and DQB1, roughly 520 for DQA1, nearly 610 for DPA1, and around 460 for DPB1. The study combined high-throughput TCR immunosequencing, statistical association of individual TCRs with disease status, and machine learning to predict cytomegalovirus infection status. All discovery cohort repertoires had been generated on a single sequencing platform. The study aimed to test whether cataloging public T cell receptors could reveal signatures of past pathogen exposure. Genome-wide SNP genotypes for about 65% of the 666 donors were used in a later genetic analysis, which treated that subset as a discovery cohort. In a later analysis, previously published TCR beta repertoires from fewer than 750 donors were re-analyzed and high-resolution HLA genotyping was added so that TCR occurrence patterns could be studied. In addition to the first cohort of around 670 subjects, a separate validation cohort of over 90 different subjects was used. Across about 380 genotyped donors of the cohort, an average of about 220,000 unique TCR beta nucleotide sequences per donor were sequenced, and 15% to 20% of those sequences were non-productive. The study profiled the T cell repertoires of fewer than 850 subjects by immunosequencing and related them to cytomegalovirus serostatus. Alongside the repertoire data, information on donor age, sex, ethnicity and CMV serostatus was compiled. Findings and caveats that apply to the study as a whole: Three of the identified cytomegalovirus-associated TCR beta chains were confirmed in vitro to be specific for cytomegalovirus antigens. In a later genetic analysis, fewer N-insertions in productive TCRs were reported among donors in an Asian-associated ancestry cluster than the roughly 640-donor mean. In a later analysis, HLA-associated TCR beta chains showed more clonal expansion and lower generation probabilities than non-associated chains that were equally common. The classifier was reported to diagnose cytomegalovirus status with high specificity and sensitivity in both the original cohort and the validation cohort. The earlier analysis of nearly 600 of the donors excluded approximately 15 rarely observed V segments, including chromosome 9 orphons, because counts were too low. This cohort had only TCR beta chains sequenced, and the lack of alpha or paired-chain data limited which features could be detected. While some public TCRs were present in many individuals, most TCR sequences turned up only very rarely across donors. According to a later analysis, most CMV-associated TCR beta chains appeared to be HLA-restricted, and the HLA associations seemed to be driven largely by CMV exposure. The 87-base-pair reads could not distinguish some IMGT-functional V segments, including TRBV6-2 and TRBV6-3, so those segments were excluded. V-gene and J-gene trimming of TCR beta chains was associated with a missense DCLRE1C variant in a later genetic analysis, and the association was replicated in an independent cohort. At a false discovery rate of 0.05, a later analysis linked some 17,000 TCR beta sequences to specific HLA alleles. HLA typing was unavailable for some donors at each locus, so association tests used only the typed subset. In a later analysis, the rate of TCR association differed among HLA loci, with DRB1 alleles having the most associated TCRs and HLA-C alleles having the fewest. It was suggested by the authors that the approach could potentially be generalized to other disease states and immunological phenotypes. When HLA alleles, especially DR and DQ, strongly co-occurred, TCR associations were difficult to assign to individual alleles. An earlier analysis of some 590 of the donors showed that most TCR beta V segments appeared in productive rearrangements either about 87% or about 30% of the time, which broadly matched IMGT annotations. Several of the top co-occurrence clusters appeared to be linked to parvovirus B19, influenza, CMV and Epstein-Barr virus, according to a later analysis. A group of highly shared sequence variants was considered likely to be a technical artifact of the sequencing pipeline. Correlated functional status among segregating V segments might be attributable to linkage disequilibrium, but an unknown experimental factor could not be ruled out. For the cohort, immune exposure information was limited to CMV serostatus. A total of some 180 TCR beta chains were listed by the study as associated with cytomegalovirus. Sequencing depth was assumed to be roughly uniform across donors in the presence/absence analyses, though that assumption may not hold. A further reported finding was that TCR beta sequences accurately predicted the HLA-A and HLA-B alleles for most subjects in the first cohort.

V is pruned by 4 bases and J by 6 bases, leaving 8 bases of the junction without a gene match. The CDR3 runs 14 residues from the cysteine to the phenylalanine. Of all the DNA, just the CDR3 is kept, 42 bases in frame from base 1. The CDR1 and CDR2 encoded by the germline V gene are SGHRS and YFSETQ. In total, roughly 670 healthy bone marrow donors made up the cohort. At the time of sampling, every cohort member was nominally healthy, though immune exposures that went unrecorded were likely present. Of the approximately 700 cohort members, approximately 280 had positive CMV serostatus and 350 to 450 had negative CMV serostatus, and CMV serostatus was not recorded for the donor. Every donor gave a peripheral blood sample, and the peripheral blood mononuclear cells from that sample were used for TCR beta sequencing. Genomic DNA extraction from the blood cell samples was performed with the Qiagen DNeasy Blood Extraction Kit.

In the case of this clone: This clone's antigen is unknown. No base-level quality is on record; no much larger clone is a single base apart.

The library was produced with the immunoSEQ multiplex PCR assay. For the multiplex PCR, a mixture combining 60 forward primers for TCR Vbeta segments and 13 reverse primers for TCR Jbeta segments was used. A multiplex PCR assay on genomic DNA amplified the CDR3 region of rearranged TCR beta genes. The Illumina HiSeq System was used to sequence the amplified TCR beta libraries as 87-base-pair reads. The original methods were these. In a later analysis, 80 million or so unique TCR beta chains were counted across the roughly 700 repertoires, and about 10 million of these chains were shared by at least two donors. Raw reads were error-corrected and collapsed into unique sequences with a nearest-neighbor algorithm that merged closely related sequences to remove PCR and sequencing errors. CDR3 sequences were aligned to IMGT reference sequences to assign V, D and J gene segments. For a sequence to be retained, a match of at least six nucleotides was required to both a V gene segment and a J gene segment. Rearrangements were classified as productive when the CDR3 lacked stop codons and remained in frame with V and J, and all other rearrangements were classified as non-productive. CDR3 was defined by IMGT convention, running from the second conserved V-encoded cysteine to the conserved J-encoded phenylalanine. The earlier analysis of about 590 of the donors excluded sequences that lacked an unambiguous match to a single V gene segment. In an earlier analysis of a few hundred of the donors, V segments were called functional above 56.7% productive rearrangements and were called segregating when the between-donor standard deviation exceeded 5%. To diagnose cytomegalovirus status from the catalog of TCR beta chain sequences, a statistical classification framework was built. In a later analysis, TCR nucleotide sequences were compared against IMGT/GENE-DB human TR gene sequences so that V and J genes could be assigned. Using the TCRdist pipeline, a later analysis assigned CDR3 sequences along with most-parsimonious VDJ recombination scenarios. In a later analysis, each TCR beta chain was defined by its CDR3 amino acid sequence together with its V-gene family, and reads without a unique V-gene family were excluded. To address suspected cross-contamination and a sequencing artifact, a later analysis removed around 600 highly shared, low-generation-probability nucleotide sequences. In a later analysis, a clonal expansion index for each public chain was calculated from normalized within-repertoire ranks of inferred template counts. In a later analysis, generation probabilities were computed with a VDJ recombination model fitted to out-of-frame rearrangements, and the resulting probabilities were checked against IGoR. In a later analysis, hypergeometric tests were used to score TCR-TCR, TCR-HLA and TCR-CMV co-occurrence, with a repertoire-size bias correction applied to TCR pairs. In a later analysis, false discovery rates were estimated by permuting HLA or CMV assignments 20 times. A later analysis grouped co-occurring TCRs with DBSCAN, adding TCRdist sequence similarity when clustering within HLA-allele-positive subsets. For co-occurrence clustering, repertoires with fewer than 30,000 or more than 120,000 public chains were excluded, along with roughly 5 repertoires with anomalous nucleotide sharing. Here the immuneACCESS table is served through TCRdb, limited to in-frame sequences with V and J called. Missing clones are a known gap in these copies; in checked studies unresolved V genes cover under half, and the rest lacks a known reason. V, J and clone size are those of that table, while D and trimming were read from the DNA. This sample gives 150,000 to 200,000 clones in total; under 85% of them show up just once. The ten largest clones capture 2% to 3% of the sample.

This clonotype was sampled from a human donor in good health. Sequencing was done on a sample of PBMCs. The chain was built from TRBV5-1 and TRBJ1-2, and 8 junction bases match TRBD1. Here is the DNA: TGCGCCAGCAGCCTGGGCAGGGGGCCTGATGGCTACACCTTC. It specifies CASSLGRGPDGYTF.